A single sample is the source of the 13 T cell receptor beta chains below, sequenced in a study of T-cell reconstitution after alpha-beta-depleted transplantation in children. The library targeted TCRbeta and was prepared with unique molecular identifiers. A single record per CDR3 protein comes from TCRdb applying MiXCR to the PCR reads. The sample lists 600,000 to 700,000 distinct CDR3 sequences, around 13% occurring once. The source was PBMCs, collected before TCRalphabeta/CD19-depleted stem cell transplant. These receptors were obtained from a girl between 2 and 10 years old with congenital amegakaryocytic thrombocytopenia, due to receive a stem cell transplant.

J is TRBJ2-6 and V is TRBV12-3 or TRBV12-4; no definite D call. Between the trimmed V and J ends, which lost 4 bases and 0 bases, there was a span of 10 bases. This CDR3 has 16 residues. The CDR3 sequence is CASSSPLVSGANVLTF. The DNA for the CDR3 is TGTGCCAGCAGTTCTCCCCTAGTCTCTGGGGCCAACGTCCTGACTTTC.

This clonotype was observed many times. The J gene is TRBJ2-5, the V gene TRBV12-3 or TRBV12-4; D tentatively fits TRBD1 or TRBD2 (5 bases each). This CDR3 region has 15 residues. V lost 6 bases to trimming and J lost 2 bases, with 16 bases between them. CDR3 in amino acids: CASSITARGQETQYF. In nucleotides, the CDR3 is TGTGCCAGCAGCATTACGGCGAGGGGACAAGAGACCCAGTACTTC.

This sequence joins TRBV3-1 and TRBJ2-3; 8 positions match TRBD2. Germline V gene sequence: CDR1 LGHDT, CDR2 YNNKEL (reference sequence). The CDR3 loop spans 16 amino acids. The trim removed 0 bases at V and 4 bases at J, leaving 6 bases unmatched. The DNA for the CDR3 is TGTGCCAGCAGCCAAGATCCCGGGACTAGGGCAGATACGCAGTATTTT. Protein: CASSQDPGTRADTQYF.

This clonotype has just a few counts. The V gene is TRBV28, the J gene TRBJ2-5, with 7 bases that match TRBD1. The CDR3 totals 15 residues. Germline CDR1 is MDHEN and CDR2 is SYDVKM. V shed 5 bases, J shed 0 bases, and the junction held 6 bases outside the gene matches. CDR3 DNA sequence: TGTGCCAGCAGTAGATGGACAGGAAACCAAGAGACCCAGTACTTC. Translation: CASSRWTGNQETQYF.

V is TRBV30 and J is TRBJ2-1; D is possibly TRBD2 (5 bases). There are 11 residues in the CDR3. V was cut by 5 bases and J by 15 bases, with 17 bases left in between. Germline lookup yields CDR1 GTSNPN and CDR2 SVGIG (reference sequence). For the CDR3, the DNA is TGTGCCTGGCACCCGGCTGCGGGTGGGTTCTTC. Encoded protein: CAWHPAAGGFF.

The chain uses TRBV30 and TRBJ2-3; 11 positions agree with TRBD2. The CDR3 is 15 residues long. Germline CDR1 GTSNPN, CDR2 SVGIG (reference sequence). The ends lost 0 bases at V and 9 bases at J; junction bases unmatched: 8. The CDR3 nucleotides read TGTGCCTGGAGTGTACTAGCGGGAGAAGGGAACACGCAGTATTTT. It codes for CAWSVLAGEGNTQYF.

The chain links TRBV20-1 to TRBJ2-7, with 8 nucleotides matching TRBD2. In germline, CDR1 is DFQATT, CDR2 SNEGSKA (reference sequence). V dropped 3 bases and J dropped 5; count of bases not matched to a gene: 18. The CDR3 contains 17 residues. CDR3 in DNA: TGCAGTGCTAGGTGGTGGGGCCCGACTAGCGAGTCCCACGAGCAGTACTTC. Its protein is CSARWWGPTSESHEQYF.

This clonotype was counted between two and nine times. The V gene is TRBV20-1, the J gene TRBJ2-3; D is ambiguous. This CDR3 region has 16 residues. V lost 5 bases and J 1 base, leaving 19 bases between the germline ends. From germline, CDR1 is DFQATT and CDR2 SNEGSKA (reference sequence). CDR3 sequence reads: CSAEVSAERRTDTQYF. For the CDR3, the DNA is TGCAGTGCTGAGGTCTCGGCGGAGCGACGCACAGATACGCAGTATTTT.

The CDR3 spells CASTTWDPYEQYF. The CDR3 DNA reads as TGTGCCAGCACCACCTGGGACCCCTACGAGCAGTACTTC. The chain joins TRBV28 to TRBJ2-7; TRBD1 or TRBD2 may be the D gene (5 bases each). The V and J ends lost 7 bases and 2 bases respectively, with 12 bases between them. The CDR3 extends over 13 amino acids. The germline gives CDR1 MDHEN, CDR2 SYDVKM.

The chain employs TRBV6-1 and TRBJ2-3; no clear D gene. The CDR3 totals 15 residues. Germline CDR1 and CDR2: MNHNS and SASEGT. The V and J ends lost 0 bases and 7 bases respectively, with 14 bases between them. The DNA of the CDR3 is TGTGCCAGCAGTGAAGCCGATCAGGTTCTATATACGCAGTATTTT. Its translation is CASSEADQVLYTQYF.

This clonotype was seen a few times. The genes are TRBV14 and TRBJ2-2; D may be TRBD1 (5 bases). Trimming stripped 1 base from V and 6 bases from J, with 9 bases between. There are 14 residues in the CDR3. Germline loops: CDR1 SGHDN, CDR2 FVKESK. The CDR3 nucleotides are TGTGCCAGCAGCCAAGGTCAGGGTTCCGGGGAGCTGTTTTTT. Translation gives CASSQGQGSGELFF.

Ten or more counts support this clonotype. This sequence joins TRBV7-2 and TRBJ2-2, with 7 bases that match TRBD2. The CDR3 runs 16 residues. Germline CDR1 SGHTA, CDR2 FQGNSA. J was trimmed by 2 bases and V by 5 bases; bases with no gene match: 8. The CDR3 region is CASSNSPSGNTGELFF. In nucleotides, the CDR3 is TGTGCCAGCAGCAACTCGCCTAGCGGAAACACCGGGGAGCTGTTTTTT.

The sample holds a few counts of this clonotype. CDR3 in amino acids: CSARPGTSPANEQFF. The CDR3 coding sequence is TGCAGTGCTAGACCAGGGACTAGCCCGGCCAATGAGCAGTTCTTC. The chain links TRBV20-1 to TRBJ2-1, with TRBD2 matching 9 bases. The CDR3 has 15 residues. Germline V gene sequence: CDR1 DFQATT, CDR2 SNEGSKA (reference sequence). V shed 2 bases, J shed 6 bases, and the junction held 8 bases outside the gene matches.